Each of the 23 T cell receptor beta chains below was sequenced from the same sample in a study of neurological immune-mediated disorders. Time point: longitudinal time-point 3. From the 5' RACE reads, TCRdb called clonotypes with MiXCR, one entry per CDR3 protein. This sample has about 45,000 distinct CDR3 sequences; approximately 13% occur once, and the top ten carry about an eighth. The sequenced sample consisted of PBMCs. The receptors were sampled from a man aged 25 to 40 in good health.

Many counts were recorded for this clonotype. The J gene is TRBJ1-1, the V gene TRBV11-2; 9 bases map to TRBD1. The germline V gene encodes CDR1 SGHAT and CDR2 FQNNGV. V lost 7 bases, J lost 0 bases, and 6 bases stayed unmatched. This CDR3 region has 15 residues. The CDR3 sequence is CASIPDRGMNTEAFF. The CDR3 bases are TGTGCCAGCATCCCGGACAGGGGAATGAACACTGAAGCTTTCTTT.

This clonotype was picked up many times. The rearrangement joins TRBV4-2 to TRBJ2-2; 8 nucleotides agree with TRBD1. CDR1 is LGHNA and CDR2 is YNFKEQ in the germline V gene. The CDR3 has 18 residues. With V trimmed by 4 bases and J by 6 bases, 16 bases remained unmatched. DNA for the CDR3: TGTGCCAGCAGCCCACTGGGTACCGGGACAGGCTTTTCCGGGGAGCTGTTTTTT. This sequence encodes CASSPLGTGTGFSGELFF.

This clonotype was seen ten or more times. The chain carries TRBV10-3 and TRBJ1-1, with 8 bases matching TRBD1. The CDR3 runs to 14 residues. V lost 9 bases and J lost 5; bases outside the gene matches: 11. The germline V gene has CDR1 ENHRY and CDR2 SYGVKD. The DNA for the CDR3 is TGTGCCATTCATTCAGGGGGCCAGGTTACTGAAGCTTTCTTT. It is translated as CAIHSGGQVTEAFF.

This clonotype was recorded many times. This chain connects TRBV29-1 to TRBJ2-2; unclear D gene. V lost 6 bases and J lost 3, with 8 bases in between. Germline V gene sequence: CDR1 SQVTM, CDR2 ANQGSEA. The CDR3 covers 12 residues. This chain's CDR3 is CSVPLYTGELFF. For the CDR3, the DNA is TGCAGCGTGCCTCTCTACACCGGGGAGCTGTTTTTT.

This clonotype was seen repeatedly, ten times or more. The chain recombines TRBV7-3 with TRBJ2-7; D not certain. CDR1 and CDR2 (germline): SGHTA, FQGTGA. This CDR3 region has 14 residues. Trimming shortened V by 4 bases and J by 2 bases, and 12 bases separated the two germline ends. This CDR3 reads CASSSGSFPYEQYF. DNA for the CDR3: TGTGCCAGCAGCTCCGGGTCCTTCCCCTACGAGCAGTACTTC.

This clonotype was observed many times. The chain employs TRBV20-1 and TRBJ1-6; D ambiguous. The CDR3 has 14 amino acids. Germline values: CDR1 DFQATT, CDR2 SNEGSKA (reference sequence). Trimming shortened V by 1 base and J by 7 bases, and 11 bases separated the two germline ends. The CDR3: CSARGLHVNSPLHF. The CDR3 DNA sequence: TGCAGTGCTAGAGGTCTCCATGTCAATTCACCCCTCCACTTT.

This clonotype appeared many times. DNA for the CDR3: TGTGCCAGCAGTTTCCGTGGCGGGATCGGTGAGCAGTTCTTC. It codes for CASSFRGGIGEQFF. The V and J genes are TRBV12-3 or TRBV12-4 and TRBJ2-1; the D gene is possibly TRBD2 (6 bases). V was trimmed by 3 bases and J by 9 bases, leaving 15 bases between them. There are 14 residues in the CDR3.

Turning to this clonotype: It may be a read error: a sequence one base away is much more abundant. This chain links TRBV12-3 or TRBV12-4 with TRBJ2-3; 7 bases are shared with TRBD2. The CDR3 is 16 amino acids. V lost 5 bases and J lost 7; bases outside the gene matches: 15. The CDR3 loop is CASSPGLLNFGYTQYF. The CDR3 DNA reads as TGTGCCAGCAGTCCGGGACTACTCAACTTTGGGTATACGCAGTATTTT.

This clonotype has only a few counts. V and J are TRBV19 and TRBJ2-7; 9 bases agree with TRBD1. V lost 11 bases and J lost 2; bases outside the gene matches: 7. Germline V gene data show CDR1 as LNHDA and CDR2 as SQIVND (reference sequence). There are 13 residues in the CDR3. The CDR3: CAGRDRATYEQYF. CDR3 coding DNA: TGTGCCGGACGGGACAGGGCTACCTACGAGCAGTACTTC.

This clonotype has a count of ten or more. The chain employs TRBV6-4 and TRBJ1-1; the D gene is possibly TRBD1 (6 bases). The CDR3 extends over 17 amino acids. CDR1 is MRHNA and CDR2 is SNTAGT in the germline V gene. The V and J ends lost 7 bases and 0 bases respectively, with 21 bases between them. The CDR3: CASTINQPGHMNTEAFF. CDR3 coding DNA: TGTGCCAGCACTATAAATCAGCCGGGACATATGAACACTGAAGCTTTCTTT.

The table lists this clonotype with many counts. The chain recombines TRBV5-1 with TRBJ2-2; a weak D match, TRBD2 (5 bases). This CDR3 region has 14 residues. Germline V gene sequence: CDR1 SGHRS, CDR2 YFSETQ. Between the trimmed V and J ends, which lost 2 bases and 5 bases, there was a span of 10 bases. For the CDR3, the DNA is TGCGCCAGCAGCTTACGGGAAGGAACCGGGGAGCTGTTTTTT. Its translation is CASSLREGTGELFF.

This clonotype was counted many times. The genes are TRBV28 and TRBJ2-2; 7 nucleotides agree with TRBD2. The CDR3 runs to 15 residues. Germline trimming cut 4 bases from V and 3 bases from J; bases unmatched to any gene: 5. The germline V gene has CDR1 MDHEN and CDR2 SYDVKM. CDR3 DNA sequence: TGTGCCAGCAGTTCACCCGCGGGGGACACCGGGGAGCTGTTTTTT. Protein sequence: CASSSPAGDTGELFF.

About this clonotype itself: This may arise from a read error, as a much more abundant clone is one base away. This chain connects TRBV5-1 to TRBJ2-6; 7 bases match TRBD1. Germline V gene data show CDR1 as SGHRS and CDR2 as YFSETQ. The CDR3 has 16 residues. CDR3 nucleotides: TGCGCCAGCAGCTTGGAAGGGGGCAATGGGACCAACGTCCTGACTTTC. This sequence encodes CASSLEGGNGTNVLTF.

This clonotype was counted ten times or more. The chain joins TRBV29-1 to TRBJ1-5; D is perhaps TRBD1 (6 bases). The ends were cut back, 2 bases at V and 5 bases at J, with 16 bases in the middle. This CDR3 has 15 residues. From germline, CDR1 is SQVTM and CDR2 ANQGSEA. The CDR3 sequence: CSVEIGGPGDQPQHF. The CDR3 DNA reads TGCAGCGTTGAAATTGGGGGACCAGGGGATCAGCCCCAGCATTTT.

This clonotype was picked up many times. The genes are TRBV21-1 and TRBJ1-2. TRBV21-1 is a pseudogene locus. The CDR3 covers 13 residues. CDR3 amino acids: CASSKRRLDGYTF. The CDR3 DNA reads as TGTGCCAGCAGCAAACGTCGGCTAGATGGCTACACCTTC.

This clonotype has at least ten counts. V usage is TRBV5-6 and J usage is TRBJ2-7; no definite D call. The CDR3 loop spans 13 amino acids. Germline values: CDR1 SGHDT, CDR2 YYEEEE. The V end was cut by 4 bases, the J end by 0 bases, with 8 bases between. This CDR3 reads CASSQIYSYEQYF. In DNA form, the CDR3 reads TGTGCCAGCAGCCAAATATACTCCTACGAGCAGTACTTC.

There are many counts of this clonotype. The chain links TRBV28 to TRBJ1-3; D remains ambiguous. V was pared by 5 bases and J by 0 bases, with 14 bases between. Germline lookup yields CDR1 MDHEN and CDR2 SYDVKM. The length of the CDR3 is 16 residues. The CDR3 nucleotides read TGTGCCAGCAGTACCCCACCGGGCCCCTCTGGAAACACCATATATTTT. This gives the protein CASSTPPGPSGNTIYF.

This clonotype was seen ten or more times. The rearrangement uses TRBV5-5 and TRBJ2-1; 15 positions match TRBD2. The CDR3 covers 17 residues. V gave up 5 bases and J gave up 0 bases; unmatched junction bases: 3. Germline V gene sequence: CDR1 SGHKS, CDR2 YYEKEE (reference sequence). CDR3 in DNA: TGTGCCAGCAGGGGGACTAGCGGGGGGAGCTCCTACAATGAGCAGTTCTTC. Translation: CASRGTSGGSSYNEQFF.

Ten or more counts support this clonotype. V is TRBV20-1 and J is TRBJ2-7; D remains ambiguous. This CDR3 region has 11 residues. Germline-derived CDR1 and CDR2 are DFQATT and SNEGSKA (reference sequence). The V end was cut by 4 bases, the J end by 4 bases, with 8 bases between. The CDR3 DNA reads TGCAGTGCTACCCCATATTACGAGCAGTACTTC. Its translation is CSATPYYEQYF.

At least ten counts were recorded for this clonotype. V usage is TRBV20-1 and J usage is TRBJ2-5; D is ambiguous. V was clipped by 1 base and J by 0 bases, with 6 bases between them. The CDR3 spans 13 residues. The germline CDR1 and CDR2 sequences are DFQATT and SNEGSKA (reference sequence). CDR3: CSARVENQETQYF. The CDR3 DNA follows: TGCAGTGCTAGAGTGGAAAACCAAGAGACCCAGTACTTC.

This clonotype was picked up many times. The gene calls are TRBV7-9 and TRBJ2-1; D gene unclear. V was cut by 4 bases and J by 5 bases, with 0 bases left in between. The CDR3 runs 10 residues. From germline, CDR1 is SEHNR and CDR2 FQNEAQ (reference sequence). The DNA for the CDR3 is TGTGCCAGCAGCTACAATGAGCAGTTCTTC. Its protein product is CASSYNEQFF.

This clonotype was observed many times. Here the CDR3 reads CASSFSPATDTQYF. CDR3 DNA sequence: TGTGCCAGCAGTTTCTCCCCCGCAACAGATACGCAGTATTTT. This chain uses TRBV28 with TRBJ2-3, with D unresolved. This CDR3 contains 14 residues. The V and J ends lost 3 bases and 3 bases respectively, with 10 bases between them. Germline CDR1 and CDR2: MDHEN and SYDVKM.

This clonotype was recorded many times. The chain couples TRBV7-2 to TRBJ1-4; no clear D gene. Between the trimmed V and J ends, which lost 5 bases and 7 bases, there was a span of 17 bases. This CDR3 contains 15 residues. Per germline, CDR1 SGHTA and CDR2 FQGNSA. CDR3 nucleotides: TGTGCCAGCAGCCTCGACGGGGAAGTGAGTGAAAAACTGTTTTTT. Translation gives CASSLDGEVSEKLFF.